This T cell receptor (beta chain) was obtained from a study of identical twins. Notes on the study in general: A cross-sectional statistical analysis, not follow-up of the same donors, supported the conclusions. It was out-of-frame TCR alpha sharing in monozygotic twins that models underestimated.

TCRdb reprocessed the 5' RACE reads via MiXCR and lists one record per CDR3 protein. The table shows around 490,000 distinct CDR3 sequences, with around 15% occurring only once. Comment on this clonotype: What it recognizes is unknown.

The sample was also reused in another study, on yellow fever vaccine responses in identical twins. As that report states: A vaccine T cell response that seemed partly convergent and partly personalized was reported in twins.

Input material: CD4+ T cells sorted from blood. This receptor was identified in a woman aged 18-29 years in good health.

The CDR3 nucleotides are TGCGCCAGCACTCTAATCCCGACGGGCCAGCAAGAGACCCAGTACTTC. It yields the protein CASTLIPTGQQETQYF. The chain is built from TRBV5-1 and TRBJ2-5; no clear D. The CDR3 contains 16 residues. Germline V gives CDR1 SGHRS, CDR2 YFSETQ. Trimming cost V 6 bases and J 2 bases, with 20 bases left between them. The variable domain in full, completed from reference TRBV5-1 and TRBJ2-5, reads KAGVTQTPRYLIKTRGQQVTLSCSPISGHRSVSWYQQTPGQGLQFLFEYFSETQRNKGNFPGRFSGRQFSNSRSEMNVSTLELGDSALYLCASTLIPTGQQETQYFGPGTRLLVL.